This T cell receptor beta chain was sequenced for a study of cytomegalovirus exposure and HLA in healthy donors. In its sample, this clone was seen a few times. Vbeta (60) and Jbeta (13) primers were used in the PCR. TCRdb's table, derived via immunoSEQ multiplex PCR, lists solely in-frame clones and lacks some. The sample yields 150,000 to 200,000 clones, 76% seen once. Germline V lookup: CDR1 MDHEN, CDR2 SYDVKM. The ends lost 6 bases at V and 3 bases at J; junction bases unmatched: 5. The CDR3 contains 14 residues. This TCR derives from a male donor in good health and CMV-seronegative. The chain links TRBV28 to TRBJ1-5; 7 nucleotides align to TRBD1. The material sequenced was PBMCs. This CDR3 is CASREGTDNQPQHF. Here the CDR3 DNA reads TGTGCCAGCAGGGAAGGGACAGACAATCAGCCCCAGCATTTT.